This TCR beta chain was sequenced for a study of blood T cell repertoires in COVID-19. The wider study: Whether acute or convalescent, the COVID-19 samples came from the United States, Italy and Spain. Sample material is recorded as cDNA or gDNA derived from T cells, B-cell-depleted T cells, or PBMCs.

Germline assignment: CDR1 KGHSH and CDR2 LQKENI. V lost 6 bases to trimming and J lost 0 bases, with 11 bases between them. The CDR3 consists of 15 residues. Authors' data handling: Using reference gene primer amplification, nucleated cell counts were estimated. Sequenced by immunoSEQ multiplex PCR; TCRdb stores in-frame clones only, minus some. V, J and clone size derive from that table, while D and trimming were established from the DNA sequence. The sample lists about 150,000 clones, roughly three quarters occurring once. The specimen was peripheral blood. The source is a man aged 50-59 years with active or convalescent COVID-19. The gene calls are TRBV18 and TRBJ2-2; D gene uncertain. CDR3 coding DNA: TGTGCCAGCTCGGTCTTGGCAGCGAACACCGGGGAGCTGTTTTTT. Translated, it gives CASSVLAANTGELFF.